This T cell receptor (beta chain) stems from a study of blood T cell repertoires in COVID-19. For the study at large: Both acute and convalescent COVID-19 samples were obtained from the United States, Italy and Spain. Nucleic acid was either cDNA or gDNA, and it came from T cells, B-cell-depleted T cells, or PBMCs.

Profiled with immunoSEQ multiplex PCR; TCRdb holds only in-frame clones, not every one. Of 68,000 or so clones in the sample, approximately 90% were seen once. V lost 10 bases and J lost 7, with 22 bases in between. This CDR3 region has 15 residues. CDR1 MDHEN and CDR2 SYDVKM come from the germline V gene. The chain links TRBV28 to TRBJ2-2; a weak D match, TRBD1 (8 bases). The sequence derives from a man aged 25-45 years with acute or convalescent COVID-19. Specimen: peripheral blood. The CDR3 nucleotides read TGTGCCACGAAGAGGACAGGGAGGGTTGGCGGGGAGCTGTTTTTT. This codes for CATKRTGRVGGELFF. Full variable domain (remainder filled in from reference TRBV28 and TRBJ2-2): DVKVTQSSRYLVKRTGEKVFLECVQDMDHENMFWYRQDPGLGLRLIYFSYDVKMKEKGDIPEGYSVSREKKERFSLILESASTNQTSMYLCATKRTGRVGGELFFGEGSRLTVL.